This T cell receptor (beta chain) came from a study of T cell repertoires in cytomegalovirus infection. Whole-study context: Public TCR beta signature analysis indicated the presence of both CMV infection and matching HLA type.

In its sample, this clonotype was seen many times. The antigen remains unidentified. Study results and caveats: People with CMV and the relevant HLA were identified by cumulative public TCR beta family frequency.

Germline CDR1 reads MNHEY; CDR2 reads SVGEGT. V lost 2 bases to trimming and J lost 3 bases, with 26 bases between them. The CDR3 sequence is 19 residues long. TCRdb analysed the reads with MiXCR anew, one entry per CDR3 protein. The data show 46,000 or so distinct CDR3 sequences, roughly 20% seen once. Sequenced input: PBMCs, sequenced either directly or after in vitro stimulation (not recorded which). The receptor comes from a human donor in good health (CMV status not recorded). Some clones in this sample may be carry-over from other donors' samples. V gene TRBV6-2 or TRBV6-3 combines with J gene TRBJ2-7; no definite D call. The CDR3 DNA reads TGTGCCAGCAGTTACCAGTCAGCGCAACCGAGACAAAATATCTACGAGCAGTACTTC. Translating it yields CASSYQSAQPRQNIYEQYF.